This entry lists 21 T cell receptor beta chains sequenced from one sample in a study of blood T cell repertoires in COVID-19. Sequencing used immunoSEQ multiplex PCR; TCRdb keeps in-frame clones, though not all of them. The profile shows 200,000 or so clones, roughly 79% of them singletons. Material: peripheral blood. Source of these receptors: a man aged 55 to 69 with active or convalescent COVID-19.

V is TRBV19 and J is TRBJ2-7; 7 bases are shared with TRBD1. Germline loops: CDR1 LNHDA, CDR2 SQIVND (reference sequence). Trimming removed 4 bases from V and 1 base from J; junction bases left unmatched: 7. There are 15 residues in the CDR3. CDR3 in amino acids: CASSSPGRGSYEQYF. DNA for the CDR3: TGTGCCAGTAGTAGTCCGGGCAGGGGGTCCTACGAGCAGTACTTC.

The chain has TRBV10-3 and TRBJ2-3, with 8 bases fitting TRBD1. Germline lookup yields CDR1 ENHRY and CDR2 SYGVKD. Unmatched junction bases numbered 2, after V lost 4 bases and J lost 2 bases. The CDR3 has 14 residues. In nucleotides, the CDR3 is TGTGCCATCAGTGGGACAGGGACCACAGATACGCAGTATTTT. It is translated as CAISGTGTTDTQYF.

This clone was observed once. V and J are TRBV21-1 and TRBJ2-7; the table names TRBD2, a call not compared with the DNA. TRBV21-1 counts as a pseudogene. The CDR3 spans 13 residues. The CDR3 DNA sequence: TGTGGCGAGCCCCAGGAGGGTTGGTACGAGCAGTACTTC. Encoded protein: CGEPQEGWYEQYF.

V gene TRBV5-1 combines with J gene TRBJ2-3; 7 bases match TRBD2. The germline V gene has CDR1 SGHRS and CDR2 YFSETQ. After removal of 1 base from V and 3 bases from J, the junction contained 8 bases not matched to a gene. The CDR3 spans 16 residues. The CDR3 loop is CASSLSGLAVTDTQYF. DNA for the CDR3: TGCGCCAGCAGCTTGAGTGGGCTAGCGGTTACAGATACGCAGTATTTT.

This sequence joins TRBV7-9 and TRBJ1-1; 8 bases are shared with TRBD1. J was trimmed by 1 base and V by 8 bases; bases with no gene match: 3. The CDR3 is 13 residues long. Germline CDR1 and CDR2: SEHNR and FQNEAQ (reference sequence). Here the CDR3 reads CASAGQGNTEAFF. As DNA, the CDR3 is TGTGCCAGCGCAGGACAGGGGAACACTGAAGCTTTCTTT.

CDR3: CASSLWGGDGYTF. CDR3 DNA sequence: TGTGCCAGCAGTCTTTGGGGAGGGGATGGCTACACCTTC. The chain joins TRBV12-3 or TRBV12-4 to TRBJ1-2; a possible D gene is TRBD1 (5 bases). The CDR3 is 13 residues long. The ends were cut back, 5 bases at V and 6 bases at J, with 13 bases in the middle.

The chain carries TRBV29-1 and TRBJ2-7; D is undetermined. V was clipped by 4 bases and J by 0 bases, with 7 bases between them. The V gene's germline CDR1 is SQVTM and CDR2 ANQGSEA. The CDR3 is 12 amino acids. The CDR3 nucleotides read TGCAGCGTTGTTGAGGTCTCCTACGAGCAGTACTTC. This encodes CSVVEVSYEQYF.

Points on this clone: This sample includes further DNA sequences coding for the same CDR3. The chain recombines TRBV7-2 with TRBJ2-7, with 7 bases fitting TRBD2. Germline V gives CDR1 SGHTA, CDR2 FQGNSA. The length of the CDR3 is 14 residues. The ends lost 6 bases at V and 0 bases at J; junction bases unmatched: 5. The CDR3 loop is CASSPTSFSYEQYF. The CDR3 bases are TGTGCCAGCAGTCCGACTAGCTTCTCCTACGAGCAGTACTTC.

The chain employs TRBV6-6 and TRBJ2-7; 7 bases match TRBD1. The CDR3 consists of 13 residues. The junction had 3 bases not matched to a gene; V was cut back by 7 bases and J by 0 bases. Germline V gene lookup returns CDR1 MNHNY and CDR2 SVGAGI (reference sequence). The CDR3 sequence: CASNRGSSYEQYF. The CDR3 bases are TGTGCCAGCAACAGGGGTTCCTCCTACGAGCAGTACTTC.

The chain couples TRBV11-1 to TRBJ2-2; perhaps TRBD2 as D (5 bases). Trimming stripped 1 base from V and 4 bases from J, with 13 bases between. The CDR3 spans 16 residues. In germline, CDR1 is SGHAT, CDR2 FQDESV (reference sequence). The CDR3 spells CASSLGLGDGTGELFF. The CDR3 DNA reads TGTGCCAGCAGCTTAGGATTGGGAGATGGCACCGGGGAGCTGTTTTTT.

This chain connects TRBV2 to TRBJ2-7; TRBD1 is a possible D gene (6 bases). The V end was cut by 7 bases, the J end by 2 bases, with 9 bases between. The CDR3 is 12 amino acids. CDR1 SNHLY and CDR2 FYNNEI come from the germline V gene. CDR3 in amino acids: CASKDSPYEQYF. The CDR3, as DNA: TGTGCCAGCAAGGACAGCCCCTACGAGCAGTACTTC. The variable domain in full, with the rest retrieved from reference TRBV2 and TRBJ2-7, is EPEVTQTPSHQVTQMGQEVILRCVPISNHLYFYWYRQILGQKVEFLVSFYNNEISEKSEIFDDQFSVERPDGSNFTLKIRSTKLEDSAMYFCASKDSPYEQYFGPGTRLTVT.

This clone was detected once. Other DNA sequences in the sample encode the same CDR3. The chain recombines TRBV5-1 with TRBJ2-5; D perhaps matches TRBD2 (6 bases). Germline V CDR1 and CDR2: SGHRS, YFSETQ. This CDR3 comprises 14 residues. V was pared by 0 bases and J by 5 bases, with 11 bases between. The CDR3 spells CASSLVGRGETQYF. The CDR3 DNA reads as TGCGCCAGCAGCTTGGTCGGGAGAGGTGAGACCCAGTACTTC.

J is TRBJ1-5 and V is TRBV6-1; 7 positions match TRBD1. Germline V gene lookup returns CDR1 MNHNS and CDR2 SASEGT. CDR3 length: 16 residues. Trimming took 3 bases from V and 6 from J; bases not matched to a gene: 11. The CDR3 DNA reads as TGTGCCAGCAGTGAGGGGATGACAGGGCTGGGTCAGCCCCAGCATTTT. Residues: CASSEGMTGLGQPQHF.

The chain links TRBV6-1 to TRBJ1-5, with D perhaps TRBD1 (6 bases). This CDR3 is built from 14 residues. V gave up 5 bases and J gave up 7 bases, with 15 bases separating them. Germline V gene data show CDR1 as MNHNS and CDR2 as SASEGT. The CDR3 here is CASSHGGLGQPQHF. The CDR3 DNA sequence: TGTGCCAGCAGTCACGGGGGGCTGGGACAGCCCCAGCATTTT.

The J gene is TRBJ1-6, the V gene TRBV6-5, with no clear D. V gave up 7 bases and J gave up 10 bases, with 17 bases separating them. Per germline, CDR1 MNHEY and CDR2 SVGAGI. The CDR3 has 14 residues. CDR3 coding DNA: TGTGCCAGCACCAAGTTAGGAGGGAACTCACCCCTCCACTTT. Translation gives CASTKLGGNSPLHF.

This clone is a singleton in its sample. V gene TRBV6-1 combines with J gene TRBJ2-7; a weak D match, TRBD2 (7 bases). V was pared by 2 bases and J by 2 bases, with 19 bases between. From germline, CDR1 is MNHNS and CDR2 SASEGT. This CDR3 is built from 17 residues. CDR3 coding DNA: TGTGCCAGCAGTGAATTTAGCTCTGGGGAGGGGGCCTACGAGCAGTACTTC. This sequence encodes CASSEFSSGEGAYEQYF.

The CDR3 loop is CASSGGTGGTDTQYF. The CDR3 nucleotides are TGTGCCAGCAGTGGGGGAACAGGGGGAACAGATACGCAGTATTTT. The chain joins TRBV25-1 to TRBJ2-3, with 8 bases lining up with TRBD1. The trim removed 4 bases at V and 3 bases at J, leaving 6 bases unmatched. The CDR3 consists of 15 residues. Germline V lookup: CDR1 MGHDK, CDR2 SYGVNS.

The CDR3 is CASSFLTGESYEQYF. CDR3 sequence (DNA): TGTGCCAGCAGCTTTCTGACAGGGGAGTCCTACGAGCAGTACTTC. The genes are TRBV5-6 and TRBJ2-7; 8 bases align to TRBD1. Germline V gene data show CDR1 as SGHDT and CDR2 as YYEEEE. The CDR3 sequence is 15 residues long. Losses at the gene ends were 2 bases for V and 1 base for J; bases not matched to a gene: 5. The entire variable domain, with the rest obtained from reference TRBV5-6 and TRBJ2-7, is as follows: DAGVTQSPTHLIKTRGQQVTLRCSPKSGHDTVSWYQQALGQGPQFIFQYYEEEERQRGNFPDRFSGHQFPNYSSELNVNALLLGDSALYLCASSFLTGESYEQYFGPGTRLTVT.

The chain uses TRBV28 and TRBJ2-1; 8 bases match TRBD2. V lost 8 bases and J lost 2; bases outside the gene matches: 11. CDR1 and CDR2 (germline): MDHEN, SYDVKM. The CDR3 loop spans 16 amino acids. CDR3 coding DNA: TGTGCCAGCGGAGTTAGCGGGATAGGGGCCTACAATGAGCAGTTCTTC. This encodes CASGVSGIGAYNEQFF. Supplemented by reference TRBV28 and TRBJ2-1, the full variable domain reads DVKVTQSSRYLVKRTGEKVFLECVQDMDHENMFWYRQDPGLGLRLIYFSYDVKMKEKGDIPEGYSVSREKKERFSLILESASTNQTSMYLCASGVSGIGAYNEQFFGPGTRLTVL.

This sequence joins TRBV28 and TRBJ2-3; D unclear. Germline-derived CDR1 and CDR2 are MDHEN and SYDVKM. Deletions cut 3 bases from V and 2 bases from J, with 12 bases between. The CDR3 totals 15 residues. CDR3 amino acids: CASSFARLDTDTQYF. CDR3 nucleotides: TGTGCCAGCAGTTTCGCTAGATTGGACACAGATACGCAGTATTTT.

V and J are TRBV7-8 and TRBJ2-7; maybe TRBD1 (5 bases). Looked up from germline, CDR1 is SGHVS and CDR2 is FQNEAQ. Trimming left V 6 bases short and J 2 bases short, with 11 bases between. The CDR3 runs to 13 residues. The CDR3 bases are TGTGCCAGCAGTCCTGACAGAGCCTACGAGCAGTACTTC. The encoded protein is CASSPDRAYEQYF.